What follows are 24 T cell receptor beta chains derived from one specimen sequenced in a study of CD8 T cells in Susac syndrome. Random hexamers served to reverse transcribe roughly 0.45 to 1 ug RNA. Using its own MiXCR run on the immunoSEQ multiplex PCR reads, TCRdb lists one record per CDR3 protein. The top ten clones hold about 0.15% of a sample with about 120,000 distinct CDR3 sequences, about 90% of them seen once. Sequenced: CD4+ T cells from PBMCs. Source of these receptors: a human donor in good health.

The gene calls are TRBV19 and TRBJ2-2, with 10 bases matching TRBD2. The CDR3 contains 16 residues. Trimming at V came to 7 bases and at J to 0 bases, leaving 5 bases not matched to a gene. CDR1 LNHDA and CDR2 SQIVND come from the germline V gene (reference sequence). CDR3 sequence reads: CASKTSGVTNTGELFF. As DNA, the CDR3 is TGTGCCAGTAAAACTAGCGGGGTTACGAACACCGGGGAGCTGTTTTTT.

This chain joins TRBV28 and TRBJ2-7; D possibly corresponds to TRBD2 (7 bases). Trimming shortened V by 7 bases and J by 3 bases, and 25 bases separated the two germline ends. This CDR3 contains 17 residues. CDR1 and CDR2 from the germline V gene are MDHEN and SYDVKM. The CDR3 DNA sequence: TGTGCCAGCATCCCGACGGGCGGGGGCCGTAGCGTCTACGAGCAGTACTTC. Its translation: CASIPTGGGRSVYEQYF.

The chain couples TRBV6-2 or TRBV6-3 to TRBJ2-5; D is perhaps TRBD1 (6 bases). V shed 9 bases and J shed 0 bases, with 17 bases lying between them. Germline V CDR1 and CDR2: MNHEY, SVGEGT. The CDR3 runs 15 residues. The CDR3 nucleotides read TGTGCCAGTCACCGCGCAGGGGCTAACCAAGAGACCCAGTACTTC. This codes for CASHRAGANQETQYF.

CDR3 nucleotides: TGTGCCAGCAGTAGGAGGGGCGGCATTGGCGGGGAGCTGTTTTTT. It is translated as CASSRRGGIGGELFF. The genes are TRBV6-5 and TRBJ2-2; a possible D gene is TRBD2 (6 bases). The CDR3 contains 15 residues. Germline V gives CDR1 MNHEY, CDR2 SVGAGI. V was pared by 5 bases and J by 7 bases, with 17 bases between.

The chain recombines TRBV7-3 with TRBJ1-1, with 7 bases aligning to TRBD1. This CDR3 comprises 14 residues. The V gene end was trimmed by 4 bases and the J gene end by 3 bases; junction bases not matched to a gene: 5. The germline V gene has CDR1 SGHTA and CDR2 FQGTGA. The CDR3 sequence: CASSSGQWDTEAFF. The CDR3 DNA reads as TGTGCCAGCAGCTCGGGACAGTGGGACACTGAAGCTTTCTTT.

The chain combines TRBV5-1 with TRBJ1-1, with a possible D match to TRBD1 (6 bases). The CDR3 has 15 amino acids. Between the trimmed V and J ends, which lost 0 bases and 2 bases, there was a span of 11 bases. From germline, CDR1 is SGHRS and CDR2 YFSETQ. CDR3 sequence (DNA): TGCGCCAGCAGCTTGGAATTGGACAGAAACACTGAAGCTTTCTTT. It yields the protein CASSLELDRNTEAFF.

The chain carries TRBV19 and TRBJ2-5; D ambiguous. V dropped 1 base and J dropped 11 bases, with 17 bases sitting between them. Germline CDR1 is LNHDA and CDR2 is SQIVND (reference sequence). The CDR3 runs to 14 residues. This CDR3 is CASSIGKSEVDQYF. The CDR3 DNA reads TGTGCCAGTAGTATAGGAAAAAGCGAGGTGGATCAGTACTTC.

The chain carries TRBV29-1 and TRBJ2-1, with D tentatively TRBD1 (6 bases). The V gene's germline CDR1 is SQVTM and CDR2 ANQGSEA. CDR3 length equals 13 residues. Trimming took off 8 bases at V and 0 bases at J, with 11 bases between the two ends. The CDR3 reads CSFQGSSYNEQFF. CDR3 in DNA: TGCAGCTTCCAGGGGAGCTCCTACAATGAGCAGTTCTTC.

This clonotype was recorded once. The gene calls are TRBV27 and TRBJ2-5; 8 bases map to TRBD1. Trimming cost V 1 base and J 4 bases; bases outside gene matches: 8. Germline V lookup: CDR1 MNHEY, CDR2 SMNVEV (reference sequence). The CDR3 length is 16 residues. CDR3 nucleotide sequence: TGTGCCAGCAGTTTATTCCAGGGGGCGAAAGGAGAGACCCAGTACTTC. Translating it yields CASSLFQGAKGETQYF.

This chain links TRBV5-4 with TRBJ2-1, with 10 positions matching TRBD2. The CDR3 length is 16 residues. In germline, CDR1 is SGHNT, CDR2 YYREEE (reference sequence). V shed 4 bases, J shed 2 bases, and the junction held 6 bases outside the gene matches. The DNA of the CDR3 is TGTGCCAGCAGCGGCGCCGGGACTAGCGCCTACAATGAGCAGTTCTTC. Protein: CASSGAGTSAYNEQFF.

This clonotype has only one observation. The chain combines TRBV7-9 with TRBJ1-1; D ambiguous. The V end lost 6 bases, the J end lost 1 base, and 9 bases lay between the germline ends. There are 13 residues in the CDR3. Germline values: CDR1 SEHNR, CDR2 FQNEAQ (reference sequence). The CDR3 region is CASRKEGNTEAFF. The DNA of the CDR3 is TGTGCCAGCAGAAAAGAAGGGAACACTGAAGCTTTCTTT.

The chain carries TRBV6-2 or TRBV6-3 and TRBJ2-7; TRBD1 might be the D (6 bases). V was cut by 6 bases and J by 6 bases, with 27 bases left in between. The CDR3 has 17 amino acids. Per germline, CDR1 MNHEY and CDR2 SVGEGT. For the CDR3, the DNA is TGTGCCAGCAGGCAACCGGGACACGCAAGCCCGGTCCCCGAGCAGTACTTC. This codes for CASRQPGHASPVPEQYF.

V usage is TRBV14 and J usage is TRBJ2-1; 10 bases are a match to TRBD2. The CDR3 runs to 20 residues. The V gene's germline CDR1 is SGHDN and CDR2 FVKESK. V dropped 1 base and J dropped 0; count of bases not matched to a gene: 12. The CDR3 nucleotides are TGTGCCAGCAGCCAAGTGCTATCACTAGCGGGACGAGACTCCTACAATGAGCAGTTCTTC. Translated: CASSQVLSLAGRDSYNEQFF.

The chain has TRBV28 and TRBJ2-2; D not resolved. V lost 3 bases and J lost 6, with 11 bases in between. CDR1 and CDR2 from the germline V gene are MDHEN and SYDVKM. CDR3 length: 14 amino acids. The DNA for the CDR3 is TGTGCCAGCAGTTTTTTGGGGATCCCCGGGGAGCTGTTTTTT. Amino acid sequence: CASSFLGIPGELFF.

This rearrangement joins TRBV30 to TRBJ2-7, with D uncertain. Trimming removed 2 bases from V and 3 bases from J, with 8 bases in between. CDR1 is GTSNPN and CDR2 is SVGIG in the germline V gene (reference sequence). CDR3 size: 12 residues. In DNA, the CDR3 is TGTGCCTGGAGTAACCGGCGCTACGAGCAGTACTTC. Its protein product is CAWSNRRYEQYF.

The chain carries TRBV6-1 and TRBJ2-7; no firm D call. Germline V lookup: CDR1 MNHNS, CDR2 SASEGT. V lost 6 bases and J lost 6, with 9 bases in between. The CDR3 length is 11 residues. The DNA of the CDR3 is TGTGCCAGCAGAGGCGAACTCGAGCAGTACTTC. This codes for CASRGELEQYF.

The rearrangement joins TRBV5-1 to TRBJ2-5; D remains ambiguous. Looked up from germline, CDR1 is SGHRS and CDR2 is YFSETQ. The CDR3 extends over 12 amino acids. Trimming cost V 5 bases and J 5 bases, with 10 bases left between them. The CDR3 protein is CASRLIAETQYF. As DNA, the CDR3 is TGCGCCAGCAGACTCATTGCGGAGACCCAGTACTTC.

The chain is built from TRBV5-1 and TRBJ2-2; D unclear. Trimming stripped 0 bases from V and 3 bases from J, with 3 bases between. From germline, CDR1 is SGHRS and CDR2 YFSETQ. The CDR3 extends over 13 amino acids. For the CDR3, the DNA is TGCGCCAGCAGCTTGGAGTACACCGGGGAGCTGTTTTTT. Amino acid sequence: CASSLEYTGELFF.

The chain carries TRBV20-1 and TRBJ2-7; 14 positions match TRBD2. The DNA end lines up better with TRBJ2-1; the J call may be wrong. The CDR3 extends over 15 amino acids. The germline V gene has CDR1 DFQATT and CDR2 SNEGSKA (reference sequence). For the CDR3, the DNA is TGCAGTGCTTCCAAGACTAGCGGGGGGGACAATGAGCAGTTCTTC. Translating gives CSASKTSGGDNEQFF.

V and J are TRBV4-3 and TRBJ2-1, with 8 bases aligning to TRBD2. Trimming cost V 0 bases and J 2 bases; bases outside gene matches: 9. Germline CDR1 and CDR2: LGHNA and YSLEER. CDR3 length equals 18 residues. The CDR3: CASSQEFQLAETYNEQFF. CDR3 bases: TGCGCCAGCAGCCAAGAGTTTCAACTAGCGGAGACCTACAATGAGCAGTTCTTC.

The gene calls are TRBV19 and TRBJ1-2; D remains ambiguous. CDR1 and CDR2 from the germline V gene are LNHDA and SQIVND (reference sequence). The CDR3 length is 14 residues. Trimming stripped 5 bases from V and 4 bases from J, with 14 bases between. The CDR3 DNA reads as TGTGCCAGTAGTTTACGCGGGGATGGCTATGGCTACACCTTC. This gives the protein CASSLRGDGYGYTF.

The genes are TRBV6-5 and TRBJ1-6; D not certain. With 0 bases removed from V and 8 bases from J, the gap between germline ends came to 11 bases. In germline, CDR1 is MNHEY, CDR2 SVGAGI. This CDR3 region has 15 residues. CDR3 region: CASSYSGRPDSPLHF. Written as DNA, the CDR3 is TGTGCCAGCAGTTACTCAGGTCGGCCCGATTCACCCCTCCACTTT.

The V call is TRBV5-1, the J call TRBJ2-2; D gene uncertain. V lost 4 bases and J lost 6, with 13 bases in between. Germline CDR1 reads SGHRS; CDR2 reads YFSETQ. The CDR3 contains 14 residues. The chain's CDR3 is CASSTRPFPGELFF. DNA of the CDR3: TGCGCCAGCAGCACCCGTCCTTTCCCCGGGGAGCTGTTTTTT. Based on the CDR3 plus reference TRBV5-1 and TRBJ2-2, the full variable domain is KAGVTQTPRYLIKTRGQQVTLSCSPISGHRSVSWYQQTPGQGLQFLFEYFSETQRNKGNFPGRFSGRQFSNSRSEMNVSTLELGDSALYLCASSTRPFPGELFFGEGSRLTVL.

The CDR3 DNA follows: TGTGCCAGCCGACGGGGGCTGAACACTGAAGCTTTCTTT. This codes for CASRRGLNTEAFF. V and J are TRBV12-3 or TRBV12-4 and TRBJ1-1; TRBD1 might be the D (6 bases). The V and J ends lost 8 bases and 0 bases respectively, with 10 bases between them. This CDR3 has 13 residues.